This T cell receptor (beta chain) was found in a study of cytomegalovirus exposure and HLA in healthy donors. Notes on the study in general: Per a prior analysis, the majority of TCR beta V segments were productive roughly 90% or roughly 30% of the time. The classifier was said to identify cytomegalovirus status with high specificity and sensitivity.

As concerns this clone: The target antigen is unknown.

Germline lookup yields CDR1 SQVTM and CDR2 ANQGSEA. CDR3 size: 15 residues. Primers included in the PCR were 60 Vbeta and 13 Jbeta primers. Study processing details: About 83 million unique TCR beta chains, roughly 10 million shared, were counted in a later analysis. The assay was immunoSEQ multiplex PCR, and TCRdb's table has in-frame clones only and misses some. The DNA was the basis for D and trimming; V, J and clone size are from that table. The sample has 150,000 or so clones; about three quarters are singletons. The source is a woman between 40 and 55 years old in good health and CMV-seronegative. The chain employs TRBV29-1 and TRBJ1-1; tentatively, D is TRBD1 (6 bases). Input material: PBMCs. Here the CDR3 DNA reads TGCACGGCGTGGGGGGGGGCCGGGATGAACACTGAAGCTTTCTTT. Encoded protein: CTAWGGAGMNTEAFF.